This TCR beta chain appears in the sequencing data of a study of identical twins (dated by TCRdb to about 2016). Regarding the study in general: To test whether fetal clonotypes persist, the study used deep sequencing on TCR alpha and beta repertoires from monozygotic twins, unrelated adults of various ages, and cord blood. To rule out contamination, the twin experiments were replicated at different times with different library preparation protocols. General study outcomes and caveats: Abundant cord blood beta clonotypes had fewer insertions, young adult naive repertoires showed a similar but weaker trend, and memory repertoires showed no such trend. In beta out-of-frame sequences, excess twin sharing was weaker, because having fewer shared sequences lowered the signal-to-noise ratio. Because the same donors could not be followed over many years, the conclusions relied on cross-sectional statistical analysis. Zero-insertion analyses could be partly confounded by invariant T cells such as MAIT and iNKT, although diverse VJ usage argued against such confounding for most clonotypes. Compared with coincidental sharing between unrelated individuals, out-of-frame TCR alpha sequences shared between twins had an excess of sequences with low generation probability. Out-of-frame TCR alpha sharing in monozygotic twins was systematically underestimated by recombination models, whereas sharing between unrelated individuals was in agreement with the recombination models.

Library creation used 5' RACE. This sample was sequenced with an Illumina HiSeq 2000. Template switching introduced a universal primer binding site; the final cDNA contained a unique molecular identifier, enabling accurate counting of TCR cDNA molecules. Specific primers in the conserved constant-segment region were used to synthesize first-strand cDNA for TCR alpha and beta chains. To control for contamination, every cDNA library was double barcoded, receiving both a SMART-Mk sample barcode and Illumina barcodes. Two successive PCR steps introduced TruSeq adapter sequences along with Illumina sample barcodes. The TCR alpha and beta cDNA libraries were sequenced on the Illumina HiSeq platform using custom primers. The original methods were these. Unique molecular identifiers were extracted from raw reads with MiGEC, and CDR3 positions were determined with MiXCR. For each individual, recombination models were inferred using an EM algorithm with the repgenHMM and IGoR tools. The analysis of shared clonotypes was done with the tcR package in R, with sharing normalized by the product of cloneset sizes. Out-of-frame nonproductive sequences were analyzed to study raw recombination free of thymic and clonal selection effects. TCRdb reworked the public reads: Q25 trimming with fastp, MiXCR clone assembly, productive beta chains retained. Each entry merges the rows of one CDR3 protein and shows their most common DNA and genes. What appears here as the V and J calls and clone size reflects TCRdb's work, not the paper's. Present in this sample are around 480,000 distinct CDR3 sequences, approximately 15% of which were seen just once. The ten largest account for 0.4% to 0.55% of the sample.

All donors were healthy Caucasians. Three pairs of female monozygotic twins, all aged about 18 to 30 years, made up the twin cohort. CD4+ and CD8+ T cell populations were isolated with positive isolation kits from Invitrogen. From the cysteine through the phenylalanine, the CDR3 covers 14 amino acids. Of all the DNA, just the CDR3 is kept, 42 bases in frame from base 1. Between the V and J ends, shortened by 0 bases and 0 bases respectively, the junction contains 6 bases. As encoded in the germline V gene, CDR1 is SGHRS while CDR2 is YFSETQ. Comment on this clonotype: What antigen it recognizes has not been identified. Base-call qualities are not available, and no considerably larger clone is one nucleotide away.

This same sample was also taken into another study, of yellow fever vaccine responses in identical twins. From that second study: The authors reported that the T cell response to vaccination in identical twins appeared partly convergent and partly personalized. The study precisely tracked vaccine-responding T cell clones in identical twins.

Material: CD4+ T cells sorted from blood. This sequence was found in a woman between 18 and 29 years old in good health. The chain employs TRBV5-1 and TRBJ1-1; the D gene remains uncertain. The CDR3 reads as follows: CASSLGVVNTEAFF. The bases are TGCGCCAGCAGCTTGGGGGTGGTGAACACTGAAGCTTTCTTT.